This T cell receptor (beta chain) was sequenced for a study of T-cell memory formation after mild COVID-19. This CDR3 has 13 amino acids. CDR1 and CDR2 (germline): GTSNPN, SVGIG (reference sequence). With 7 bases removed from V and 0 bases from J, the gap between germline ends came to 13 bases. UMIs and sample barcodes were carried by the TCR alpha and TCR beta cDNA libraries that 5'RACE produced using constant-segment primers. TCRdb analysed the 5' RACE reads with MiXCR anew, one entry per CDR3 protein. The data contain fewer than 450,000 distinct CDR3 sequences, roughly 21% of them singletons. For this clonotype: Antigen: not known.

Study observations and caveats: Day 15 to 85 contracting clones showed balanced CD4/CD8; day 15 to 37 expanders favored CD4+.

The sequencing sample was made of PBMCs or a T cell subset sorted from them (not recorded which). The chain combines TRBV30 with TRBJ2-7; D is perhaps TRBD2 (5 bases). The clonotype was recovered from an adult woman who had mild COVID-19 (a few samples of this study predate the infection). Cell type and time point are not known. The CDR3, as DNA: TGTGCCTTGGAAGCCGGAGGCTCCTACGAGCAGTACTTC. Its translation: CALEAGGSYEQYF.